These 23 T cell receptor beta chains were sequenced from one sample in a study of T cells after somatic rescue of genetic block. Using immunoSEQ multiplex PCR, the repertoire was profiled, and TCRdb retains in-frame clones only, with some absent. The data show some 74,000 clones, roughly 90% seen once. The source material was peripheral blood mononuclear cells (PBMCs). The source of these receptors is a man under 40.

This rearrangement joins TRBV15 to TRBJ1-1; D is perhaps TRBD1 (5 bases). Germline loops: CDR1 LNHNV, CDR2 YYDKDF (reference sequence). The CDR3 totals 14 residues. The V end lost 0 bases, the J end lost 9 bases, and 14 bases lay between the germline ends. The CDR3 protein is CATSRDWDGLQAFF. DNA for the CDR3: TGTGCCACCAGCAGAGATTGGGACGGCCTTCAAGCTTTCTTT.

The V gene is TRBV19, the J gene TRBJ2-1; D is unclear. The CDR3 runs 15 residues. Germline assignment: CDR1 LNHDA and CDR2 SQIVND (reference sequence). V was trimmed by 1 base and J by 2 bases, leaving 9 bases between them. CDR3 sequence reads: CASSIGRAPYNEQFF. CDR3 coding DNA: TGTGCCAGTAGTATAGGCCGGGCCCCCTACAATGAGCAGTTCTTC.

Regarding this clone: Other nucleotide sequences in the sample specify the same CDR3. This sequence joins TRBV18 and TRBJ1-2, with D perhaps TRBD1 (5 bases). Germline-derived CDR1 and CDR2 are KGHSH and LQKENI. The CDR3 spans 14 residues. V lost 3 bases to trimming and J lost 0 bases, with 8 bases between them. The CDR3 sequence: CASSPGTSNYGYTF. The CDR3 DNA reads TGTGCCAGCTCACCCGGGACCTCTAACTATGGCTACACCTTC.

The chain recombines TRBV30 with TRBJ1-1, with unresolved D. The CDR3 length is 13 residues. Trimming stripped 0 bases from V and 3 bases from J, with 8 bases between. The germline V gene encodes CDR1 GTSNPN and CDR2 SVGIG (reference sequence). This CDR3 reads CAWSVRMDTEAFF. The CDR3 nucleotides read TGTGCCTGGAGTGTTCGGATGGACACTGAAGCTTTCTTT.

The rearrangement uses TRBV6-5 and TRBJ1-4; D unresolved. V was trimmed by 0 bases and J by 3 bases, leaving 5 bases between them. CDR1 and CDR2 from the germline V gene are MNHEY and SVGAGI. The CDR3 is 14 amino acids. For the CDR3, the DNA is TGTGCCAGCAGTTACTCCCCGTCTAATGAAAAACTGTTTTTT. As protein: CASSYSPSNEKLFF.

The chain carries TRBV28 and TRBJ2-2, with 11 bases aligning to TRBD2. V lost 5 bases to trimming and J lost 5 bases; unmatched junction nucleotides: 10. This CDR3 comprises 17 residues. The germline V gene encodes CDR1 MDHEN and CDR2 SYDVKM. DNA for the CDR3: TGTGCCAGCAGTGCCCCGACTAGCGGGAAGGGTACCGGGGAGCTGTTTTTT. Its protein product is CASSAPTSGKGTGELFF.

This clone was counted only a few times. V is TRBV29-1 and J is TRBJ1-1; no clear D. Trimming pared 2 bases from V and 6 bases from J, leaving 4 bases between. The germline CDR1 and CDR2 sequences are SQVTM and ANQGSEA. CDR3 size: 10 residues. The CDR3 DNA reads TGCAGCGTTGAAAACGCTGAAGCTTTCTTT. Amino acids: CSVENAEAFF.

The chain links TRBV10-3 to TRBJ2-5; 10 bases match TRBD1. Losses at the gene ends were 6 bases for V and 3 bases for J; bases not matched to a gene: 7. CDR3 size: 15 residues. The germline gives CDR1 ENHRY, CDR2 SYGVKD. DNA of the CDR3: TGTGCCATCAGCAACGTTGGGACAGGGGAAGAGACCCAGTACTTC. Amino acid sequence: CAISNVGTGEETQYF.

The chain carries TRBV27 and TRBJ1-1; 8 bases align to TRBD1. Germline values: CDR1 MNHEY, CDR2 SMNVEV (reference sequence). The V and J ends lost 5 bases and 0 bases, in that order; junction bases with no gene match: 2. CDR3 length equals 14 residues. CDR3 sequence: CASSADRVNTEAFF. CDR3 sequence (DNA): TGTGCCAGCAGTGCGGACAGGGTGAACACTGAAGCTTTCTTT.

The chain has TRBV2 and TRBJ1-1; D gene ambiguous. Germline lookup yields CDR1 SNHLY and CDR2 FYNNEI. The CDR3 sequence is 11 residues long. Trimming shortened V by 6 bases and J by 3 bases, and 5 bases separated the two germline ends. CDR3 protein: CASRYHTEAFF. The CDR3 nucleotides read TGTGCCAGCAGGTATCACACTGAAGCTTTCTTT.

This chain connects TRBV6-1 to TRBJ2-7; possible D gene TRBD2, 5 bases. The ends were cut back, 4 bases at V and 0 bases at J, with 19 bases in the middle. This CDR3 is 17 amino acids long. The germline V gene encodes CDR1 MNHNS and CDR2 SASEGT. The CDR3 DNA reads TGTGCCAGCAGTGGCCCCGCGAAGGGAGCCCTCTCCTACGAGCAGTACTTC. Residues: CASSGPAKGALSYEQYF.

The chain has TRBV27 and TRBJ2-5; D may be TRBD1 (6 bases). Trimming stripped 5 bases from V and 0 bases from J, with 19 bases between. Germline V gene sequence: CDR1 MNHEY, CDR2 SMNVEV (reference sequence). The CDR3 length is 17 residues. For the CDR3, the DNA is TGTGCCAGCAGTACCATACAGGGATTGCGGTACCAAGAGACCCAGTACTTC. It translates to CASSTIQGLRYQETQYF.

The chain uses TRBV7-3 and TRBJ1-5, with TRBD1 matching 11 bases. Germline trimming cut 1 base from V and 0 bases from J; bases unmatched to any gene: 8. Germline V gene lookup returns CDR1 SGHTA and CDR2 FQGTGA. The CDR3 length is 19 residues. The CDR3 region is CASSLKGQGGRGSNQPQHF. DNA of the CDR3: TGTGCCAGCAGCTTAAAGGGACAGGGGGGACGCGGTAGCAATCAGCCCCAGCATTTT.

The chain has TRBV2 and TRBJ1-4; 9 nucleotides line up with TRBD1. Germline assignment: CDR1 SNHLY and CDR2 FYNNEI. J was trimmed by 5 bases and V by 10 bases; bases with no gene match: 5. This CDR3 is 13 amino acids long. CDR3 sequence: CATLDRGNEKLFF. The CDR3 DNA reads as TGTGCCACCCTGGACAGGGGAAATGAAAAACTGTTTTTT.

J is TRBJ2-2 and V is TRBV6-1, with D maybe TRBD1 (6 bases). This CDR3 has 18 amino acids. Per germline, CDR1 MNHNS and CDR2 SASEGT. Trimming pared 3 bases from V and 6 bases from J, leaving 23 bases between. The CDR3 nucleotides are TGTGCCAGCAGTGATATCAAACTCAGGGGTGGTTTAGCCGGGGAGCTGTTTTTT. Amino acids: CASSDIKLRGGLAGELFF.

The chain joins TRBV7-2 to TRBJ1-3; D is ambiguous. The V gene lost 8 bases and the J gene lost 2 bases, with 13 bases spanning the gap. Germline CDR1 and CDR2: SGHTA and FQGNSA. This CDR3 has 14 residues. CDR3 sequence reads: CASSVRAAGNTIYF. The CDR3 DNA is TGTGCCAGCTCCGTACGGGCCGCTGGAAACACCATATATTTT.

A single count supports this clone. The chain joins TRBV9 to TRBJ1-3; no clear D gene. Germline V gene data show CDR1 as SGDLS and CDR2 as YYNGEE. This CDR3 region has 12 residues. The V end lost 7 bases, the J end lost 1 base, and 6 bases lay between the germline ends. The DNA of the CDR3 is TGTGCCAGCTCCCTATCTGGAAACACCATATATTTT. Translation: CASSLSGNTIYF.

The V gene is TRBV9, the J gene TRBJ2-3; TRBD2 aligns across 9 bases. CDR3 length: 16 residues. From germline, CDR1 is SGDLS and CDR2 YYNGEE. The trim removed 0 bases at V and 4 bases at J, leaving 6 bases unmatched. Here the CDR3 DNA reads TGTGCCAGCAGCGTAGCTGGTAGCGGGAGTCCAGATACGCAGTATTTT. Amino acids: CASSVAGSGSPDTQYF.

The J gene is TRBJ2-2, the V gene TRBV9, with 13 bases that match TRBD2. V lost 0 bases, J lost 5 bases, and 19 bases stayed unmatched. Germline CDR1 reads SGDLS; CDR2 reads YYNGEE. CDR3 length equals 22 residues. CDR3 region: CASSVERRTRTSGSEGTGELFF. The CDR3 DNA reads as TGTGCCAGCAGCGTAGAGAGACGGACAAGGACTAGCGGGAGTGAAGGGACCGGGGAGCTGTTTTTT.

The V and J genes are TRBV27 and TRBJ2-2; unclear D gene. Trimming shortened V by 5 bases and J by 2 bases, and 15 bases separated the two germline ends. CDR1 is MNHEY and CDR2 is SMNVEV in the germline V gene (reference sequence). The CDR3 totals 16 residues. CDR3 sequence reads: CASSLWTSGNTGELFF. CDR3 DNA sequence: TGTGCCAGCAGTCTGTGGACCTCAGGAAACACCGGGGAGCTGTTTTTT.

The V call is TRBV27, the J call TRBJ2-3; TRBD2 matches at 10 bases. J was trimmed by 3 bases and V by 6 bases; bases with no gene match: 15. The germline gives CDR1 MNHEY, CDR2 SMNVEV (reference sequence). The CDR3 is 18 residues long. CDR3 in DNA: TGTGCCAGCAGGACACCCCGCGGGCTAGCGGGGGATACAGATACGCAGTATTTT. Translation: CASRTPRGLAGDTDTQYF.

In this sample, this clone turned up a few times. This chain links TRBV2 with TRBJ2-7; 13 bases map to TRBD2. This CDR3 contains 14 residues. Looked up from germline, CDR1 is SNHLY and CDR2 is FYNNEI. V lost 6 bases and J lost 5; bases outside the gene matches: 4. The DNA of the CDR3 is TGTGCCAGCAGACTAGCGGGGGGGCAGGACGAGCAGTACTTC. Amino acid sequence: CASRLAGGQDEQYF.

The chain joins TRBV18 to TRBJ2-5; possible D gene TRBD1, 5 bases. The CDR3 covers 15 residues. V shed 0 bases and J shed 2 bases, with 10 bases lying between them. The germline gives CDR1 KGHSH, CDR2 LQKENI. The CDR3 DNA reads as TGTGCCAGCTCACCACCGTCGACAGAACAAGAGACCCAGTACTTC. This sequence encodes CASSPPSTEQETQYF. The full variable domain, with the rest looked up from reference TRBV18 and TRBJ2-5, is NAGVMQNPRHLVRRRGQEARLRCSPMKGHSHVYWYRQLPEEGLKFMVYLQKENIIDESGMPKERFSAEFPKEGPSILRIQQVVRGDSAAYFCASSPPSTEQETQYFGPGTRLLVL.